This passage covers 4 T cell receptor beta chains from one sample sequenced in a study of blood T cell repertoires in COVID-19. Sequencing used immunoSEQ multiplex PCR; TCRdb keeps in-frame clones, though not all of them. Of 200,000 to 250,000 clones in the sample, around nine tenths were seen once. The sequenced material came from peripheral blood. The receptors shown here come from a woman in her thirties or forties with acute or convalescent COVID-19.

The rearrangement links TRBV7-2 to TRBJ2-4; TRBD2 agrees at 12 bases. The CDR3 consists of 17 residues. Unmatched junction bases numbered 14, after V lost 5 bases and J lost 9 bases. Germline CDR1 and CDR2: SGHTA and FQGNSA. The CDR3 sequence is CASSPVEGLAGGAIQYF. CDR3 sequence (DNA): TGTGCCAGCAGCCCTGTGGAGGGTCTAGCGGGGGGGGCCATTCAGTACTTC. The variable domain in full, completed from reference TRBV7-2 and TRBJ2-4, reads GAGVSQSPSNKVTEKGKDVELRCDPISGHTALYWYRQSLGQGLEFLIYFQGNSAPDKSGLPSDRFSAERTGGSVSTLTIQRTQQEDSAVYLCASSPVEGLAGGAIQYFGAGTRLSVL.

J is TRBJ2-3 and V is TRBV6-4; TRBD1 aligns across 9 bases. V shed 6 bases, J shed 0 bases, and the junction held 4 bases outside the gene matches. The CDR3 has 15 amino acids. CDR1 MRHNA and CDR2 SNTAGT come from the germline V gene. In nucleotides, the CDR3 is TGTGCCAGCAGCAACAGGGGGCGCAGCACAGATACGCAGTATTTT. This gives the protein CASSNRGRSTDTQYF.

The V gene is TRBV11-2, the J gene TRBJ1-3; TRBD1 agrees at 8 bases. The V and J ends lost 4 bases and 0 bases, in that order; junction bases with no gene match: 5. Germline values: CDR1 SGHAT, CDR2 FQNNGV. This CDR3 spans 16 amino acids. The CDR3 DNA reads as TGTGCCAGCAGCTACACAGGGGGATCCTCTGGAAACACCATATATTTT. It yields the protein CASSYTGGSSGNTIYF.

This sequence joins TRBV4-1 and TRBJ1-2; no reliable D call. This CDR3 is 14 amino acids long. Germline V gives CDR1 MGHRA, CDR2 YSYEKL. Between the trimmed V and J ends, which lost 4 bases and 0 bases, there was a span of 9 bases. CDR3 in amino acids: CASSPRVANYGYTF. In DNA, the CDR3 is TGCGCCAGCAGCCCGAGGGTAGCTAACTATGGCTACACCTTC.